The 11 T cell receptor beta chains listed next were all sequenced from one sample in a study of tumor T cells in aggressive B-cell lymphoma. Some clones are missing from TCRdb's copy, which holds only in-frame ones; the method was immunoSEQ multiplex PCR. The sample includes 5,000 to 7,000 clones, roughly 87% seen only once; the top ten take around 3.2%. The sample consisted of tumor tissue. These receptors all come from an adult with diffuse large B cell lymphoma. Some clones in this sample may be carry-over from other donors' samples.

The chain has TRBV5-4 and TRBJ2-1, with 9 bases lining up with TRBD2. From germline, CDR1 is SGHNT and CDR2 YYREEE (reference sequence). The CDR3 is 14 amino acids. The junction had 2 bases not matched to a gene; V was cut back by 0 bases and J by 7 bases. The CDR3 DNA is TGTGCCAGCAGCTTGGAAGCGGGGGGAAATGAGCAGTTCTTC. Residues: CASSLEAGGNEQFF.

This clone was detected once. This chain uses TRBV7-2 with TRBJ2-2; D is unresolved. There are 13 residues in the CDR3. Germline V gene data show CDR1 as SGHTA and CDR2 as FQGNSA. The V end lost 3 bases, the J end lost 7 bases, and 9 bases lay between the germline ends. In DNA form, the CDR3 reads TGTGCCAGCAGCTTCCCCCAGATCGGGGAGCTGTTTTTT. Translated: CASSFPQIGELFF. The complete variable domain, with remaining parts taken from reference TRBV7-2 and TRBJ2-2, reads GAGVSQSPSNKVTEKGKDVELRCDPISGHTALYWYRQSLGQGLEFLIYFQGNSAPDKSGLPSDRFSAERTGGSVSTLTIQRTQQEDSAVYLCASSFPQIGELFFGEGSRLTVL.

This CDR3 is CASSPGPGKGNEQFF. DNA of the CDR3: TGTGCCAGCAGCCCTGGTCCCGGAAAGGGGAATGAGCAGTTCTTC. This chain connects TRBV5-4 to TRBJ2-1; D perhaps matches TRBD1 (5 bases). Trimming removed 4 bases from V and 7 bases from J, with 18 bases in between. Germline V lookup: CDR1 SGHNT, CDR2 YYREEE (reference sequence). The CDR3 consists of 15 residues.

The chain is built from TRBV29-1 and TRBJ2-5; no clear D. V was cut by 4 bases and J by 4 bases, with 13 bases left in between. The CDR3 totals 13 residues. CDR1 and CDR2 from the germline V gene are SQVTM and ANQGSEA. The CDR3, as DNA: TGCAGCGTTGTTTATAGGCTAGGAGAGACCCAGTACTTC. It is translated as CSVVYRLGETQYF.

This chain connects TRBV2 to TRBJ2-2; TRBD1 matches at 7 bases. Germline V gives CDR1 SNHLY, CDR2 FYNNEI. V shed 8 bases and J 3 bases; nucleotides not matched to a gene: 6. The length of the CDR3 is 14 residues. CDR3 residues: CASSRTGHTGELFF. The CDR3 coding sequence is TGTGCCAGCTCACGGACAGGACACACCGGGGAGCTGTTTTTT.

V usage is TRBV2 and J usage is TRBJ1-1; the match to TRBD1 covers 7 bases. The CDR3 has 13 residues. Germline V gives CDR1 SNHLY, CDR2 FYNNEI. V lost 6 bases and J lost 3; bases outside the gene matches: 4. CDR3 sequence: CASSGDRDTEAFF. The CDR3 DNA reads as TGTGCCAGCAGCGGGGACAGAGACACTGAAGCTTTCTTT.

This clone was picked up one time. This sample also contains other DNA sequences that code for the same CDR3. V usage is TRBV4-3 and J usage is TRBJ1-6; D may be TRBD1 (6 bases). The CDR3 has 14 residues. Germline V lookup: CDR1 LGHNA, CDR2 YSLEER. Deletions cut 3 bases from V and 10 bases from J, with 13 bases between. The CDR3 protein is CASSQTGGESPLHF. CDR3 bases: TGCGCCAGCAGCCAGACAGGAGGAGAGTCACCCCTCCACTTT.

In nucleotides, the CDR3 is TGCGCCAGCAGTAAAACAGGGATGGGGCAAGAGACCCAGTACTTC. It encodes CASSKTGMGQETQYF. The chain recombines TRBV5-1 with TRBJ2-5; maybe TRBD1 (6 bases). CDR1 is SGHRS and CDR2 is YFSETQ in the germline V gene. The CDR3 length is 15 residues. Trimming shortened V by 5 bases and J by 2 bases, and 16 bases separated the two germline ends.

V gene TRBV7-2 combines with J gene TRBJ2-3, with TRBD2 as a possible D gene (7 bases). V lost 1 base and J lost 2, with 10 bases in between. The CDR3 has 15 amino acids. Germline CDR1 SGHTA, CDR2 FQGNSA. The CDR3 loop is CASSLVGGVTDTQYF. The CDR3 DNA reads TGTGCCAGCAGCTTAGTAGGGGGGGTCACAGATACGCAGTATTTT. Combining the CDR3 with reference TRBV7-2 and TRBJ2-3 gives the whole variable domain GAGVSQSPSNKVTEKGKDVELRCDPISGHTALYWYRQSLGQGLEFLIYFQGNSAPDKSGLPSDRFSAERTGGSVSTLTIQRTQQEDSAVYLCASSLVGGVTDTQYFGPGTRLTVL.

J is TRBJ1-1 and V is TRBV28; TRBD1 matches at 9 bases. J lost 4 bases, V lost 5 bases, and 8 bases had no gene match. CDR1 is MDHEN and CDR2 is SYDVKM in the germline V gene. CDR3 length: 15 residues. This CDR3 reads CASSDPGQGFTEAFF. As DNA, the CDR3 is TGTGCCAGCAGTGACCCGGGACAGGGATTCACTGAAGCTTTCTTT.

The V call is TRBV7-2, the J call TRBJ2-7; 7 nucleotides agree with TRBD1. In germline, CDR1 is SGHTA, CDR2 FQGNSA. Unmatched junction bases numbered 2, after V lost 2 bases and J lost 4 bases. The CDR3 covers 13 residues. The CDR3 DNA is TGTGCCAGCAGCTTACCACAGGGGTACGAGCAGTACTTC. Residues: CASSLPQGYEQYF. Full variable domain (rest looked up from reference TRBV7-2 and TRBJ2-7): GAGVSQSPSNKVTEKGKDVELRCDPISGHTALYWYRQSLGQGLEFLIYFQGNSAPDKSGLPSDRFSAERTGGSVSTLTIQRTQQEDSAVYLCASSLPQGYEQYFGPGTRLTVT.